This TCR beta chain emerged from a study of CD8 T cells in Susac syndrome. Study-level findings and limits: It was acknowledged in the study that its TCR sequencing and HLA analysis involved a relatively small number of individuals.

This CDR3 comprises 20 residues. Trimming at V came to 6 bases and at J to 2 bases, leaving 17 bases not matched to a gene. Looked up from germline, CDR1 is PRHDT and CDR2 is FYEKMQ (reference sequence). Random-hexamer reverse transcription was applied to roughly 0.5 to 1 ug RNA. The amplification used immunoSEQ multiplex PCR on TCR beta CDR3; it spanned 54 Vbeta and 13 Jbeta. In TCRdb, the immunoSEQ multiplex PCR reads were re-called with MiXCR into one record per CDR3 protein. The table includes about 170,000 distinct CDR3 sequences, more than 95% detected once. From blood CD8+ and CD4+ T cells, TCR beta sequences were generated. About this clonotype: The antigen is undetermined.

The receptor comes from a human donor with Susac syndrome. V and J are TRBV13 and TRBJ2-3; 13 bases line up with TRBD2. Sequenced input: CD4+ T cells from PBMCs. The CDR3, as DNA: TGTGCCAGCAGAACAACTGGACTAGCGGGGGCTCAATTAAACACAGATACGCAGTATTTT. Protein sequence: CASRTTGLAGAQLNTDTQYF.